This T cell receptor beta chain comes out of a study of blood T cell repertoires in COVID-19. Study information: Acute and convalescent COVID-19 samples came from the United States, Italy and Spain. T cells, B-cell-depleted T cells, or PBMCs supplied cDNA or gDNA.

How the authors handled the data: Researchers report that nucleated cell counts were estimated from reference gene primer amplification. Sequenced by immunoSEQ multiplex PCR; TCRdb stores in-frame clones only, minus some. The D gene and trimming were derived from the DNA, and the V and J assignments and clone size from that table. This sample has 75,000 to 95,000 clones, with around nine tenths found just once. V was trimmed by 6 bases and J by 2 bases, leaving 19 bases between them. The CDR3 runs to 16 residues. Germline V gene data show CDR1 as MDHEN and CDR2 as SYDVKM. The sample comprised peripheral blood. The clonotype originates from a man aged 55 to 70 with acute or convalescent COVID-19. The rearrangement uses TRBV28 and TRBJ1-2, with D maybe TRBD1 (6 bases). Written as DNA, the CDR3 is TGTGCCAGCAGGAACAGAATAGGGGACACCAACTATGGCTACACCTTC. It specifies CASRNRIGDTNYGYTF.